In this sample, the clone carrying this T cell receptor (beta chain) turned up once. Its specificity is unknown. The data originate from a study of cytomegalovirus exposure and HLA in healthy donors. This CDR3 region has 14 residues. Looked up from germline, CDR1 is LNHDA and CDR2 is SQIVND (reference sequence). V gave up 1 base and J gave up 2 bases, with 9 bases separating them. Study-wide points: Because they were indistinguishable, some V segments, including TRBV6-2 and TRBV6-3, were excluded. Fewer N-insertions than the roughly 700-donor mean were reportedly shown by an Asian-associated ancestry cluster in a later analysis.

The primer mix had 60 Vbeta and 13 Jbeta primers. Assay used: immunoSEQ multiplex PCR; TCRdb lists only in-frame clones, some missing. The repertoire holds approximately 120,000 clones, with approximately 80% as singletons. Sequencing was done on a sample of PBMCs. The J gene is TRBJ2-7, the V gene TRBV19; D unresolved. This clonotype was obtained from a middle-aged man in good health and CMV-seronegative. The CDR3 protein is CASSIGPNPYEQYF. The CDR3 bases are TGTGCCAGTAGTATAGGGCCGAATCCCTACGAGCAGTACTTC.